This T cell receptor (beta chain) was captured in a study of T cells in Graves' hyperthyroidism and ophthalmopathy. Looked up from germline, CDR1 is MNHEY and CDR2 is SVGEGT. After removal of 5 bases from V and 7 bases from J, the junction contained 4 bases not matched to a gene. CDR3 length equals 14 residues. For Graves' hyperthyroidism to be stable, ophthalmopathy could not progress within 18 months. Researchers amplified the TCR beta CDR3 regions from RNA transcripts. The study used the HTBI primer set for a first-round RT-PCR of the TCR CDR3. TCRdb analysed the multiplex PCR reads with MiXCR anew, one entry per CDR3 protein. This sample has a few hundred thousand distinct CDR3 sequences, with 12% to 15% found just once.

This receptor was obtained from a woman younger than 30 with Graves' hyperthyroidism. The sample taken for sequencing was blood. The genes are TRBV6-2 or TRBV6-3 and TRBJ2-1; 11 bases align to TRBD2. This chain's CDR3 is CASSTSSGGNEQFF. CDR3 coding DNA: TGTGCCAGCAGTACCTCTAGCGGGGGGAATGAGCAGTTCTTC.